These 13 T cell receptor beta chains share one sample of origin, sequenced in a study of cytomegalovirus exposure and HLA in healthy donors. A multiplex PCR was run with 60 Vbeta primers and 13 Jbeta primers. The repertoire was sequenced with immunoSEQ multiplex PCR; TCRdb's copy has only in-frame clones and lacks some. This table has about 56,000 clones, roughly 80% appearing once. The sample taken for sequencing was PBMCs. These receptors were taken from a man between 35 and 55 years old in good health and CMV-seronegative.

This clone was observed a single time. The chain carries TRBV4-3 and TRBJ2-3, with 7 bases matching TRBD1. Germline V CDR1 and CDR2: LGHNA, YSLEER. Germline trimming cut 2 bases from V and 4 bases from J; bases unmatched to any gene: 3. This CDR3 has 14 amino acids. The CDR3 sequence: CASSQQTGPDTQYF. The DNA of the CDR3 is TGCGCCAGCAGCCAACAGACAGGGCCAGATACGCAGTATTTT.

The genes are TRBV30 and TRBJ1-5, with D uncertain. V lost 2 bases and J lost 1, with 12 bases in between. CDR3 length: 15 residues. Germline assignment: CDR1 GTSNPN and CDR2 SVGIG (reference sequence). CDR3: CAWSPGAKSNQPQHF. Here the CDR3 DNA reads TGTGCCTGGAGTCCGGGAGCTAAGAGCAATCAGCCCCAGCATTTT.

This chain links TRBV10-2 with TRBJ2-7; 9 bases match TRBD1. This CDR3 contains 13 residues. Looked up from germline, CDR1 is WSHSY and CDR2 is SAAADI. With V trimmed by 10 bases and J by 2 bases, 6 bases remained unmatched. The CDR3 sequence is CAIRQGVPYEQYF. The CDR3, as DNA: TGCGCCATCAGACAGGGGGTGCCCTACGAGCAGTACTTC.

This chain links TRBV7-2 with TRBJ1-2; the D gene is possibly TRBD1 (5 bases). V shed 3 bases and J shed 1 base, with 9 bases lying between them. The CDR3 is 14 residues long. Germline assignment: CDR1 SGHTA and CDR2 FQGNSA. As DNA, the CDR3 is TGTGCCAGCAGCTTCGCGCAGGGTAACTATGGCTACACCTTC. Its translation: CASSFAQGNYGYTF. Full variable domain (missing parts from reference TRBV7-2 and TRBJ1-2): GAGVSQSPSNKVTEKGKDVELRCDPISGHTALYWYRQSLGQGLEFLIYFQGNSAPDKSGLPSDRFSAERTGGSVSTLTIQRTQQEDSAVYLCASSFAQGNYGYTFGSGTRLTVV.

The genes are TRBV5-6 and TRBJ1-1, with 9 bases lining up with TRBD1. Per the germline V gene, CDR1 is SGHDT and CDR2 is YYEEEE. This CDR3 contains 15 residues. The V segment lost 4 bases and the J segment 3 bases; nucleotides outside the gene matches: 7. CDR3 in amino acids: CASSIRRTGDTEAFF. The CDR3 region has the DNA TGTGCCAGCAGCATCAGGAGGACAGGGGACACTGAAGCTTTCTTT.

A few counts support this clone. The gene calls are TRBV10-2 and TRBJ1-1; unclear D gene. Germline V gene data show CDR1 as WSHSY and CDR2 as SAAADI. The CDR3 totals 14 residues. Trimming stripped 0 bases from V and 2 bases from J, with 7 bases between. The CDR3 DNA sequence: TGCGCCAGCAGTGAGTCGAGCCCAAACACTGAAGCTTTCTTT. Encoded protein: CASSESSPNTEAFF.

This clone appeared once. V usage is TRBV6-1 and J usage is TRBJ1-2; the D gene is possibly TRBD1 (5 bases). CDR1 and CDR2 from the germline V gene are MNHNS and SASEGT. The CDR3 is 15 amino acids. V lost 4 bases, J lost 6 bases, and 18 bases lay in between. The CDR3 sequence: CASSVDGAPGDGYTF. The CDR3 DNA reads as TGTGCCAGCAGTGTAGATGGGGCACCGGGGGATGGCTACACCTTC.

The rearrangement joins TRBV19 to TRBJ2-3; D is possibly TRBD2 (6 bases). V lost 2 bases, J lost 0 bases, and 9 bases lay in between. Germline assignment: CDR1 LNHDA and CDR2 SQIVND (reference sequence). CDR3 size: 15 residues. CDR3 in amino acids: CASSIMGTSTDTQYF. CDR3 nucleotides: TGTGCCAGTAGTATAATGGGGACTAGCACAGATACGCAGTATTTT.

The V call is TRBV11-3, the J call TRBJ2-5; 7 bases line up with TRBD2. Germline V gives CDR1 SGHNT, CDR2 YENEEA. The junction had 7 bases not matched to a gene; V was cut back by 4 bases and J by 2 bases. The CDR3 extends over 15 amino acids. The CDR3 bases are TGTGCCAGCAGCTCCTATGCGGGGGTGCAAGAGACCCAGTACTTC. This gives the protein CASSSYAGVQETQYF.

This chain uses TRBV6-5 with TRBJ2-2; 7 bases line up with TRBD1. V lost 6 bases, J lost 2 bases, and 6 bases stayed unmatched. Germline loops: CDR1 MNHEY, CDR2 SVGAGI. The CDR3 contains 15 residues. The chain's CDR3 is CASSLGQLNTGELFF. In DNA form, the CDR3 reads TGTGCCAGCAGCTTGGGACAGCTTAACACCGGGGAGCTGTTTTTT.

The genes are TRBV7-8 and TRBJ1-5; a possible D gene is TRBD1 (6 bases). This CDR3 has 13 residues. Germline-derived CDR1 and CDR2 are SGHVS and FQNEAQ. The germline V and J ends were trimmed by 9 bases and 5 bases, with 14 bases remaining between them. The CDR3 DNA sequence: TGTGCCAGTCGTGGACAGCTAGATCAGCCCCAGCATTTT. It yields the protein CASRGQLDQPQHF.

The V call is TRBV28, the J call TRBJ2-7, with TRBD1 matching 7 bases. CDR3 length: 16 residues. Per germline, CDR1 MDHEN and CDR2 SYDVKM. J lost 4 bases, V lost 7 bases, and 16 bases had no gene match. CDR3 loop: CASMGQLATTTYEQYV. The DNA of the CDR3 is TGTGCCAGCATGGGACAGCTTGCTACCACTACATACGAGCAGTACGTC.

The chain combines TRBV2 with TRBJ1-1; 11 bases map to TRBD1. CDR1 is SNHLY, CDR2 FYNNEI, per germline. J gave up 6 bases and V 5 bases, and 11 bases lay outside the gene matches. This CDR3 is built from 16 residues. CDR3 DNA sequence: TGTGCCAGCAGTAACCTTCGGGGACAGGGGGGCGCTGAAGCTTTCTTT. It encodes CASSNLRGQGGAEAFF.